Included here is one TCR beta chain sequence, with context. Its antigen remains unidentified. The data belong to a study of naive and memory T cell subsets. An equimolar mix of two oligonucleotides served as the beta constant-region primer for TRBC1 and TRBC2. MiXCR was run by TCRdb on the UMI-ligation and nested PCR reads, yielding one entry per CDR3 protein. The data show 84,000 or so distinct CDR3 sequences, 7% seen once. The CDR3 is 15 residues long. The germline V and J ends were trimmed by 4 bases and 0 bases, with 10 bases remaining between them. Per the germline V gene, CDR1 is MNHEY and CDR2 is SVGAGI. Study results and limitations: TCR counts from RNA may reflect activation-linked expression changes. Over 95% of naive TCR sequences appeared only once, unlike memory subsets.

The source is a human donor in good health. The sequencing sample was made of central memory CD4+ T cells from blood. V and J are TRBV6-5 and TRBJ2-4, with D hard to call. The CDR3 reads CASSSNQIAKNIQYF. The CDR3 DNA is TGTGCCAGCAGTTCAAACCAGATAGCCAAAAACATTCAGTACTTC.